What follows are 2 T cell receptor beta chains derived from one specimen sequenced in a study of T cell responses to AZD1222 COVID-19 vaccine. Sequenced by immunoSEQ multiplex PCR; TCRdb stores in-frame clones only, minus some. Counted here are 95,000 to 100,000 clones, about 90% occurring once; the ten biggest clones make up roughly a tenth. The sample in question was peripheral blood, obtained 28 days after the second AZD1222 dose. Source of these receptors: an adult who received the AZD1222 COVID-19 vaccine.

V and J are TRBV28 and TRBJ2-1, with 8 bases lining up with TRBD2. This CDR3 is built from 14 residues. Germline values: CDR1 MDHEN, CDR2 SYDVKM. The V segment lost 11 bases and the J segment 0 bases; nucleotides outside the gene matches: 6. The CDR3 protein is CAVSGGSSYNEQFF. The CDR3 DNA is TGTGCCGTCTCGGGGGGGAGCTCCTACAATGAGCAGTTCTTC.

The J gene is TRBJ2-4, the V gene TRBV7-2; tentatively, D is TRBD1 or TRBD2 (7 bases each). Germline lookup yields CDR1 SGHTA and CDR2 FQGNSA. V was trimmed by 1 base and J by 6 bases, leaving 13 bases between them. There are 15 residues in the CDR3. The CDR3 DNA sequence: TGTGCCAGCAGCTTAGAAGGGGGCGGGAGAAACATTCAGTACTTC. This codes for CASSLEGGGRNIQYF.